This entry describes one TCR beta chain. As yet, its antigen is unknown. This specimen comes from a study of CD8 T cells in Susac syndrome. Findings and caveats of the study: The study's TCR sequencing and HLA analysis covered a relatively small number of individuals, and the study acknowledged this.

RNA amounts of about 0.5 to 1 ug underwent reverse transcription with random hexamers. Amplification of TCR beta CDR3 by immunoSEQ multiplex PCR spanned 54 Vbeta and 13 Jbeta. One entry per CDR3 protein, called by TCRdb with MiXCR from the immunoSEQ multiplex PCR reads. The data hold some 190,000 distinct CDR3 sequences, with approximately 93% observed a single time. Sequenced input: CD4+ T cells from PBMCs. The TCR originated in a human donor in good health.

DNA of the CDR3: TGTGCCTGGAGTGTAGGGAATAATCAGCCCCAGCATTTT. Translating gives CAWSVGNNQPQHF. This chain connects TRBV30 to TRBJ1-5, with D uncertain. The CDR3 loop spans 13 amino acids. The germline CDR1 and CDR2 sequences are GTSNPN and SVGIG (reference sequence). V was cut by 0 bases and J by 4 bases, with 7 bases left in between. Full variable domain (missing parts from reference TRBV30 and TRBJ1-5): SQTIHQWPATLVQPVGSPLSLECTVEGTSNPNLYWYRQAAGRGLQLLFYSVGIGQISSEVPQNLSASRPQDRQFILSSKKLLLSDSGFYLCAWSVGNNQPQHFGDGTRLSIL.